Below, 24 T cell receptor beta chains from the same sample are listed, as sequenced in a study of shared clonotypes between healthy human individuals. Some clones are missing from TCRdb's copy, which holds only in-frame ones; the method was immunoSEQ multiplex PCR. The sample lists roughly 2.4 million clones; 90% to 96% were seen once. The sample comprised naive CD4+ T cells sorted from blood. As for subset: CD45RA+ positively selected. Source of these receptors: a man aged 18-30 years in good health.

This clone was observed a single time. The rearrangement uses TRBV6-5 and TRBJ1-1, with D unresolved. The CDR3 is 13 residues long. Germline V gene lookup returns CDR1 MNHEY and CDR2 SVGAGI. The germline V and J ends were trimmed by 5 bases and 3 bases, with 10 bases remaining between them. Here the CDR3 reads CASSPLRDTEAFF. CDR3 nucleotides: TGTGCCAGCAGTCCCTTGCGGGACACTGAAGCTTTCTTT.

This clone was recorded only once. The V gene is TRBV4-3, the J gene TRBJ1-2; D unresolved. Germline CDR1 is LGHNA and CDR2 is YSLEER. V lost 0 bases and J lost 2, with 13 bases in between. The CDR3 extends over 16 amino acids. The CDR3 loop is CASSQDPVAGNYGYTF. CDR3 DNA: TGCGCCAGCAGCCAAGATCCTGTAGCAGGAAACTATGGCTACACCTTC.

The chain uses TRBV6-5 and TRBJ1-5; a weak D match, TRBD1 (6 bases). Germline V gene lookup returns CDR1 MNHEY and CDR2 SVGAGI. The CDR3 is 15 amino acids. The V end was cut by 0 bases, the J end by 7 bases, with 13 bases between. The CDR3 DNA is TGTGCCAGCAGTTACTCGTGGCCTACAGGGCAGCCCCAGCATTTT. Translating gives CASSYSWPTGQPQHF.

CDR3 nucleotide sequence: TGTGCCTCCGGACAGGGAATTTACGAGCAGTACTTC. It is translated as CASGQGIYEQYF. This chain uses TRBV30 with TRBJ2-7; TRBD1 matches 8 bases. Germline loops: CDR1 GTSNPN, CDR2 SVGIG (reference sequence). The CDR3 totals 12 residues. Trimming cost V 7 bases and J 4 bases; bases outside gene matches: 6.

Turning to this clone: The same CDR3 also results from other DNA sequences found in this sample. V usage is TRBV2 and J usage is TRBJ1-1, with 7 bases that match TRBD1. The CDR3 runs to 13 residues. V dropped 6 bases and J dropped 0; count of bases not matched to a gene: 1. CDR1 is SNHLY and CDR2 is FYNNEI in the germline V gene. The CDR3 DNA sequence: TGTGCCAGCAGGGGACAGTTGAACACTGAAGCTTTCTTT. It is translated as CASRGQLNTEAFF.

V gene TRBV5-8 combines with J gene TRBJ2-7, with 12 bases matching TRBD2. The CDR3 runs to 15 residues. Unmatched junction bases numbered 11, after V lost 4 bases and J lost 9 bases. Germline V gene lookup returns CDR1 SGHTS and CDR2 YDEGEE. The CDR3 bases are TGTGCCAGCAGCCTCAGGACTAGCGGGACATTCGGGCAGTACTTC. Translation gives CASSLRTSGTFGQYF.

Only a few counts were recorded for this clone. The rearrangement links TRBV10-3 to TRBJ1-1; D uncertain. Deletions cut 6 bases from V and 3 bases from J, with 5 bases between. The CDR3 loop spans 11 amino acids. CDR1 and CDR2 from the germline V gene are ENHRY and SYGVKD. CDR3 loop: CAIRADTEAFF. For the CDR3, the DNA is TGTGCCATCAGAGCTGACACTGAAGCTTTCTTT.

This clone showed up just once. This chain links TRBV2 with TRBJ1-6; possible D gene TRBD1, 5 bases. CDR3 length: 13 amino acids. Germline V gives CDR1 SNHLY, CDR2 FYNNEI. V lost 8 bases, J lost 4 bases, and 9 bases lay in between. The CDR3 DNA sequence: TGTGCCAGCGGCAGGGCTTATAATTCACCCCTCCACTTT. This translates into CASGRAYNSPLHF.

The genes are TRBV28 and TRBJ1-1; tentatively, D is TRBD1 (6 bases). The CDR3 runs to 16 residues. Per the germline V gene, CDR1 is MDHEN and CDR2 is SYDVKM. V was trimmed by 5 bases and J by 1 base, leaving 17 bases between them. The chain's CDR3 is CASSGATGLKNTEAFF. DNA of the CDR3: TGTGCCAGCAGTGGCGCCACAGGGTTGAAGAACACTGAAGCTTTCTTT.

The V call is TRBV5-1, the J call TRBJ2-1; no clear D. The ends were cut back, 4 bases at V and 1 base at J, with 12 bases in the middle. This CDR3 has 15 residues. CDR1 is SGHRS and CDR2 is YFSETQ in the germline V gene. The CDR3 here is CASSQIANSYNEQFF. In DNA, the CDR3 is TGCGCCAGCAGCCAAATAGCCAATTCCTACAATGAGCAGTTCTTC.

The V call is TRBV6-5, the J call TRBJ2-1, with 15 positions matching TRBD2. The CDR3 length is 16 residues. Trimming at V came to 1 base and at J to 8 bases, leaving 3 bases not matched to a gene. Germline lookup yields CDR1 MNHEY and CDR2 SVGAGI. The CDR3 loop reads CASSYFGTSGRYEQFF. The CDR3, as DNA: TGTGCCAGCAGTTACTTTGGGACTAGCGGGAGGTATGAGCAGTTCTTC.

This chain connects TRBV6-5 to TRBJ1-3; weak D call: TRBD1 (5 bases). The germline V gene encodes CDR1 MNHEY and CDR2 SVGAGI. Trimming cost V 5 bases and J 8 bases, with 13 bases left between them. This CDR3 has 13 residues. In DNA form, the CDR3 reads TGTGCCAGCAGTATTACCCCAGGGTACACCATATATTTT. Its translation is CASSITPGYTIYF.

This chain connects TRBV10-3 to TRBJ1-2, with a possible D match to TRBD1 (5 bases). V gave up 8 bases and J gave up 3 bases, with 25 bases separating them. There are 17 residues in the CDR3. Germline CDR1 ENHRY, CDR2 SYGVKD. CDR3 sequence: CAIYSPPGPHDDYGYTF. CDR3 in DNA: TGTGCCATCTATTCCCCTCCGGGGCCACACGATGACTATGGCTACACCTTC.

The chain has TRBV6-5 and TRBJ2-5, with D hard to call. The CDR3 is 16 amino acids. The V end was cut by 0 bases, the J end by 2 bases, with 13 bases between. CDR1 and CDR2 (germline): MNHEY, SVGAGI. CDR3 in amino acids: CASSYSSFVRQETQYF. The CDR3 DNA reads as TGTGCCAGCAGTTACTCTTCCTTCGTTCGTCAAGAGACCCAGTACTTC.

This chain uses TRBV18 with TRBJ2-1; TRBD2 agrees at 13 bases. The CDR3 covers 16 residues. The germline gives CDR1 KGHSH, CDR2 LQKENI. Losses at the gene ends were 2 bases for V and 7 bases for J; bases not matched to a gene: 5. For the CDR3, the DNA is TGTGCCAGCTCACCATCCTTACTAGCGGGGGGGAATGAGCAGTTCTTC. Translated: CASSPSLLAGGNEQFF.

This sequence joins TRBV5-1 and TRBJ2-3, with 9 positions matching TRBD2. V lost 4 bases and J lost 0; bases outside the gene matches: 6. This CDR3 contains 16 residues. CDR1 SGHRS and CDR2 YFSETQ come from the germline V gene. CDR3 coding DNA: TGCGCCAGCAGCGGAGCGGGGGGTGGGAGCACAGATACGCAGTATTTT. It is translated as CASSGAGGGSTDTQYF.

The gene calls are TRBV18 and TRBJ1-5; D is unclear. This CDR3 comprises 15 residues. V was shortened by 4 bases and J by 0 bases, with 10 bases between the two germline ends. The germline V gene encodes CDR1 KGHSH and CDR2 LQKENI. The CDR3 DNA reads TGTGCCAGCTCACGTAATTCTAATAGCAATCAGCCCCAGCATTTT. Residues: CASSRNSNSNQPQHF. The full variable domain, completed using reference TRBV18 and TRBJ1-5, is NAGVMQNPRHLVRRRGQEARLRCSPMKGHSHVYWYRQLPEEGLKFMVYLQKENIIDESGMPKERFSAEFPKEGPSILRIQQVVRGDSAAYFCASSRNSNSNQPQHFGDGTRLSIL.

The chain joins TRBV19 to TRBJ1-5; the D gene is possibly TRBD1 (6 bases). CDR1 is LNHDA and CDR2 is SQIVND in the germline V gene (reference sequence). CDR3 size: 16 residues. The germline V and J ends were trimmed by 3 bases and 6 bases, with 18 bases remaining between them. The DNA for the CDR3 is TGTGCCAGTAGTATGAGGACAGCCTCTCTGAGTCAGCCCCAGCATTTT. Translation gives CASSMRTASLSQPQHF.

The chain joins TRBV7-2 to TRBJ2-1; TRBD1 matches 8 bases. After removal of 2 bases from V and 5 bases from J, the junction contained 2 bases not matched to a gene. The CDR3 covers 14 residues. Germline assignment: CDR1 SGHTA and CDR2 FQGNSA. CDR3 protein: CASSLTGGNNEQFF. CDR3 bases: TGTGCCAGCAGCTTAACAGGGGGGAACAATGAGCAGTTCTTC.

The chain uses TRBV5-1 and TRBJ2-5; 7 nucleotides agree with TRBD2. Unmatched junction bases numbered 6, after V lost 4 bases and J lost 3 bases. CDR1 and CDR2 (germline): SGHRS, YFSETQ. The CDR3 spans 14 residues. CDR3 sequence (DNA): TGCGCCAGCAGCCGGTCTAGCGGAAAAGAGACCCAGTACTTC. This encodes CASSRSSGKETQYF.

CDR3 DNA: TGTGCCAGCAGTGGATCGGTTGGTGCTGACTACACCTTC. Amino acids: CASSGSVGADYTF. This chain joins TRBV6-1 and TRBJ1-2; D not resolved. Trimming removed 4 bases at V and 10 bases at J, with 16 bases between. The CDR3 sequence is 13 residues long. Per the germline V gene, CDR1 is MNHNS and CDR2 is SASEGT.

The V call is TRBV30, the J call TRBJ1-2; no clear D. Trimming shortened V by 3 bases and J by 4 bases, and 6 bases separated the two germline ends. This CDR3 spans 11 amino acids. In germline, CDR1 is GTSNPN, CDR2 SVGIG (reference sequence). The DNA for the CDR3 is TGTGCCTGGAGGAGCAGCTATGGCTACACCTTC. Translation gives CAWRSSYGYTF.

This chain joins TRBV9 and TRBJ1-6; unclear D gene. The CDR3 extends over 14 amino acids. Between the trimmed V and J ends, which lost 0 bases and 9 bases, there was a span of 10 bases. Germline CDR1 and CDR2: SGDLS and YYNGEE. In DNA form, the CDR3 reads TGTGCCAGCAGCGTAGGAAATGAGGCTTCACCCCTCCACTTT. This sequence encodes CASSVGNEASPLHF. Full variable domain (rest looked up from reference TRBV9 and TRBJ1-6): DSGVTQTPKHLITATGQRVTLRCSPRSGDLSVYWYQQSLDQGLQFLIQYYNGEERAKGNILERFSAQQFPDLHSELNLSSLELGDSALYFCASSVGNEASPLHFGNGTRLTVT.

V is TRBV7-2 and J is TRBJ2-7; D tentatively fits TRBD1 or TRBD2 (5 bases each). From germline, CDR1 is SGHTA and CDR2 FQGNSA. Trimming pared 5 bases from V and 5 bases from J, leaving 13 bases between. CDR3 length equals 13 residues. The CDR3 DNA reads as TGTGCCAGCAGCCTGGGCCTGGGGGACGAGCAGTACTTC. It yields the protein CASSLGLGDEQYF.